The clone carrying this TCR beta chain appeared once. In the source study's methods: From reference gene primer amplification, estimates of nucleated cell counts were derived. Data came from immunoSEQ multiplex PCR; TCRdb stores just in-frame clones and leaves some out. The V and J calls and clone size come from that table; D and trimming were worked out from the DNA. Of some 210,000 clones listed, about four fifths are singletons. V was trimmed by 10 bases and J by 6 bases, leaving 22 bases between them. This CDR3 comprises 15 residues. From germline, CDR1 is MDHEN and CDR2 SYDVKM. Cohorts were determined from participant-reported clinical history. These data come from a study of blood T cell repertoires in COVID-19. Study as a whole: Samples representing acute and convalescent COVID-19 were sourced from the United States, Italy and Spain. T cells, B-cell-depleted T cells, or PBMCs provided the cDNA or gDNA that served as material.

J is TRBJ2-1 and V is TRBV28; D unresolved. The source of this sequence is a woman between 50 and 59 years old with acute COVID-19. Sequencing input: PBMCs or T cells enriched from blood (not recorded which). The CDR3 is CATKIQVIGGNEQFF. The CDR3 DNA reads TGTGCCACCAAAATCCAGGTGATCGGTGGCAATGAGCAGTTCTTC.